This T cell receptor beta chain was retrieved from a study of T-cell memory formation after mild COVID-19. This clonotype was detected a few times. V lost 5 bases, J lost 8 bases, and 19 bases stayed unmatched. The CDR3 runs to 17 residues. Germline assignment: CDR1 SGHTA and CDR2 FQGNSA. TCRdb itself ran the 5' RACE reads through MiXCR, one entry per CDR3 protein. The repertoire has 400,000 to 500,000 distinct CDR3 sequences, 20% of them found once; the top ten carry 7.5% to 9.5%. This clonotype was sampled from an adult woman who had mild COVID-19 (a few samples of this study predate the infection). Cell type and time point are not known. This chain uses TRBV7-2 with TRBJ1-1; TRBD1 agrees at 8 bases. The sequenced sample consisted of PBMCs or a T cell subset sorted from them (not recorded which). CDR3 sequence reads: CASSDGQGPGRHTEAFF. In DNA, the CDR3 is TGTGCCAGCAGCGACGGACAGGGACCAGGTCGTCATACAGAAGCTTTCTTT.